The 19 T cell receptor beta chains reported below all come from one sample, sequenced in a study of Graves' ophthalmopathy and Graves' hyperthyroidism. Scientists amplified the TCR beta CDR3 regions from RNA transcripts. The library came from an HTBI-primed first-round RT-PCR and a second-round multiplex PCR. TCRdb processed the multiplex PCR reads anew with MiXCR; each CDR3 protein has one entry. Of under 250,000 distinct CDR3 sequences in the sample, around 30% were seen once. The sample was peripheral blood. The receptors here all came from a middle-aged man with Graves' ophthalmopathy.

The sample holds many counts of this clonotype. The V and J genes are TRBV10-2 and TRBJ2-7, with 10 bases identical to TRBD2. J gave up 5 bases and V 6 bases, and 7 bases lay outside the gene matches. The CDR3 runs to 14 residues. Germline CDR1 WSHSY, CDR2 SAAADI. This CDR3 is CASSASGRANEQYF. The CDR3 nucleotides read TGCGCCAGCAGCGCTAGCGGGAGAGCAAACGAGCAGTACTTC.

This clonotype was counted many times. The genes are TRBV29-1 and TRBJ2-5, with 7 bases matching TRBD2. V was clipped by 6 bases and J by 4 bases; unmatched bases: 5. Germline assignment: CDR1 SQVTM and CDR2 ANQGSEA. CDR3 length equals 12 residues. Here the CDR3 DNA reads TGCAGCGTGGGGGAGGGTGGAGAGACCCAGTACTTC. This translates into CSVGEGGETQYF.

This clonotype was observed many times. This sequence joins TRBV24-1 and TRBJ2-7, with 8 bases identical to TRBD2. The CDR3 has 16 residues. Germline trimming cut 8 bases from V and 6 bases from J; bases unmatched to any gene: 17. The germline gives CDR1 KGHDR, CDR2 SFDVKD. CDR3 nucleotide sequence: TGTGCCACCATCATAGATCAGCGGGAGTCTTTCCCCGAGCAGTACTTC. Translated, it gives CATIIDQRESFPEQYF.

This clonotype has a count of ten or more. V gene TRBV11-2 combines with J gene TRBJ2-5; a possible D gene is TRBD1 (7 bases). Germline CDR1 and CDR2: SGHAT and FQNNGV. The CDR3 is 15 residues long. The V end was cut by 6 bases, the J end by 3 bases, with 17 bases between. The chain's CDR3 is CASRPRGRGEETQYF. The DNA for the CDR3 is TGTGCCAGCAGGCCAAGGGGGCGGGGAGAAGAGACCCAGTACTTC.

The chain combines TRBV7-2 with TRBJ2-5, with D perhaps TRBD2 (5 bases). V shed 6 bases and J shed 2 bases, with 16 bases lying between them. This CDR3 has 15 residues. Germline CDR1 SGHTA, CDR2 FQGNSA. The CDR3 loop reads CASSLYSRTQETQYF. As DNA, the CDR3 is TGTGCCAGCAGTCTCTACAGCCGGACTCAAGAGACCCAGTACTTC.

At least ten counts were recorded for this clonotype. The genes are TRBV12-3 or TRBV12-4 and TRBJ2-2; 9 positions agree with TRBD2. The CDR3 is 16 residues long. The J segment lost 1 base and the V segment lost 3 bases, leaving 3 bases of the junction unmatched. The CDR3 protein is CASSFGLARNTGELFF. CDR3 sequence (DNA): TGTGCCAGCAGTTTTGGACTAGCGAGGAACACCGGGGAGCTGTTTTTT.

This clonotype came up many times. The J gene is TRBJ1-2, the V gene TRBV30, with unresolved D. Germline CDR1 GTSNPN, CDR2 SVGIG (reference sequence). CDR3 size: 12 residues. V shed 3 bases and J shed 4 bases, with 9 bases lying between them. In DNA form, the CDR3 reads TGTGCCTGGAGCAGAACTCGCTATGGCTACACCTTC. Translating gives CAWSRTRYGYTF.

This clonotype has at least ten counts. The rearrangement links TRBV24-1 to TRBJ1-5; D perhaps matches TRBD1 (6 bases). CDR1 is KGHDR, CDR2 SFDVKD, per germline. The CDR3 spans 13 residues. V was cut by 4 bases and J by 6 bases, with 9 bases left in between. This CDR3 is CATSEGGAQPQHF. In nucleotides, the CDR3 is TGTGCCACCAGTGAGGGGGGGGCTCAGCCCCAGCATTTT.

This clonotype appeared many times. The V call is TRBV7-2, the J call TRBJ2-5; either TRBD1 or TRBD2 may fit D (6 bases each). The CDR3 runs 13 residues. CDR1 and CDR2 from the germline V gene are SGHTA and FQGNSA. Trimming removed 6 bases from V and 0 bases from J, with 8 bases in between. Here the CDR3 DNA reads TGTGCCAGCAGGCGGGACAACCAAGAGACCCAGTACTTC. It specifies CASRRDNQETQYF.

This clonotype was counted many times. The chain recombines TRBV28 with TRBJ2-7; D gene ambiguous. The CDR3 loop spans 15 amino acids. From germline, CDR1 is MDHEN and CDR2 SYDVKM. Trimming removed 3 bases at V and 4 bases at J, with 16 bases between. The CDR3 protein is CASSFAQATFYEQYF. CDR3 nucleotides: TGTGCCAGCAGTTTTGCCCAGGCAACGTTTTACGAGCAGTACTTC.

This clonotype was observed at least ten times. The chain links TRBV24-1 to TRBJ2-4; TRBD2 is a possible D gene (5 bases). The CDR3 loop spans 15 amino acids. The germline CDR1 and CDR2 sequences are KGHDR and SFDVKD. Trimming cost V 3 bases and J 8 bases, with 16 bases left between them. CDR3 sequence (DNA): TGTGCCACCAGTGATGCCCGGATCAGGCGGGACATTCAGTACTTC. Amino acid sequence: CATSDARIRRDIQYF.

The genes are TRBV7-3 and TRBJ2-7; TRBD2 agrees at 9 bases. Losses at the gene ends were 5 bases for V and 6 bases for J; bases not matched to a gene: 5. The CDR3 runs to 13 residues. Germline values: CDR1 SGHTA, CDR2 FQGTGA. CDR3 sequence (DNA): TGTGCCAGCAGCCGGGGACTAGCTTCCGAGCAGTACTTC. It is translated as CASSRGLASEQYF.

This clonotype was counted many times. The CDR3 DNA sequence: TGTGCCGGACAGGGGGAAGAGACCCAGTACTTC. This translates into CAGQGEETQYF. This chain connects TRBV2 to TRBJ2-5; TRBD1 matches 10 bases. The V segment lost 11 bases and the J segment 3 bases; nucleotides outside the gene matches: 0. The CDR3 loop spans 11 amino acids. Germline lookup yields CDR1 SNHLY and CDR2 FYNNEI.

This clonotype has a count of ten or more. The chain has TRBV4-1 and TRBJ1-3; 7 bases agree with TRBD1. Germline-derived CDR1 and CDR2 are MGHRA and YSYEKL. This CDR3 has 16 residues. Trimming at V came to 4 bases and at J to 4 bases, leaving 10 bases not matched to a gene. CDR3 nucleotide sequence: TGCGCCAGCAGCCGAGAACCAGGGGGAGCGGGAAACACCATATATTTT. Protein sequence: CASSREPGGAGNTIYF.

The chain joins TRBV28 to TRBJ2-5; the D gene is possibly TRBD1 (8 bases). Trimming took off 7 bases at V and 4 bases at J, with 25 bases between the two ends. The CDR3 has 17 residues. CDR1 is MDHEN, CDR2 SYDVKM, per germline. In DNA form, the CDR3 reads TGTGCCAGCACCACAGGGGGGGGCGCGAGCCTGAGAGAGACCCAGTACTTC. Translation gives CASTTGGGASLRETQYF.

This clonotype occurred many times. This chain links TRBV6-2 or TRBV6-3 with TRBJ1-2, with D hard to call. This CDR3 comprises 15 residues. Germline-derived CDR1 and CDR2 are MNHEY and SVGEGT. Deletions cut 5 bases from V and 8 bases from J, with 21 bases between. In nucleotides, the CDR3 is TGTGCCAGCAGTCCGGGCACCGCAGCGGTCGGAGGCTACACCTTC. It translates to CASSPGTAAVGGYTF.

This clonotype was counted at least ten times. The chain employs TRBV7-2 and TRBJ2-3; D gene uncertain. CDR3 size: 11 residues. With 5 bases removed from V and 2 bases from J, the gap between germline ends came to 2 bases. Germline values: CDR1 SGHTA, CDR2 FQGNSA. CDR3 in DNA: TGTGCCAGCAGCCTCACAGATACGCAGTATTTT. This codes for CASSLTDTQYF.

This clonotype was seen many times. The CDR3 sequence is CASSDQGGDIQYF. CDR3 DNA: TGTGCCAGCAGTGACCAGGGGGGGGACATTCAGTACTTC. V and J are TRBV2 and TRBJ2-4; either TRBD1 or TRBD2 may fit D (7 bases each). This CDR3 contains 13 residues. In germline, CDR1 is SNHLY, CDR2 FYNNEI. V gave up 3 bases and J gave up 8 bases, with 11 bases separating them. Looking up the rest from reference TRBV2 and TRBJ2-4 gives the full variable domain: EPEVTQTPSHQVTQMGQEVILRCVPISNHLYFYWYRQILGQKVEFLVSFYNNEISEKSEIFDDQFSVERPDGSNFTLKIRSTKLEDSAMYFCASSDQGGDIQYFGAGTRLSVL.

This clonotype was counted at least ten times. The V gene is TRBV20-1, the J gene TRBJ2-5; 10 bases are a match to TRBD2. The V and J ends lost 3 bases and 2 bases, in that order; junction bases with no gene match: 3. This CDR3 is 14 amino acids long. Germline V gene data show CDR1 as DFQATT and CDR2 as SNEGSKA (reference sequence). The CDR3 sequence: CSASLLAGQETQYF. CDR3 bases: TGCAGTGCTAGCCTACTAGCGGGGCAAGAGACCCAGTACTTC.